This T cell receptor (beta chain) was observed in a study of CD8 T cells in Susac syndrome. Looking at the study overall: Blood was drawn from Susac syndrome patients while they were therapy-naive, on corticosteroids, or on intravenous immunoglobulin alone.

Roughly 0.45 to 1 ug RNA was reverse transcribed with random hexamers. The CDR3 of TCR beta was amplified by immunoSEQ multiplex PCR across 54 Vbeta and 13 Jbeta. TCRdb redid the calling of the immunoSEQ multiplex PCR reads with MiXCR, one entry per CDR3 protein. This sample has about 150,000 distinct CDR3 sequences, with about 95% found just once. Negative isolation was used for CD8+ and CD4+ T cells and FACS enrichment for TEMRA cells. The TCR comes from a human donor with Susac syndrome. Material: CD4+ T cells from PBMCs.

The CDR3 coding sequence is TGCAGTGCTAGAGGCTTATCGCGGGGGTTCAATGAGCAGTTCTTC. Amino acid sequence: CSARGLSRGFNEQFF. V gene TRBV20-1 combines with J gene TRBJ2-1; TRBD2 aligns across 7 bases. V gave up 1 base and J gave up 6 bases; unmatched junction bases: 9. The CDR3 contains 15 residues. CDR1 and CDR2 (germline): DFQATT, SNEGSKA (reference sequence).